Below, 30 T cell receptor beta chains from the same sample are listed, as sequenced in a study of blood T cells in healthy people across ages. Alongside a J-beta primer mix, a sample-barcoded 5' primer served in a second PCR lasting roughly 7 to 11 cycles. MiXCR, applied by TCRdb to the 5' RACE reads, yields one record per CDR3 protein. Of a few hundred thousand distinct CDR3 sequences listed, around 29% are singletons. Sequencing was carried out using blood. Every receptor here comes from a woman between 70 and 85 years old in good health.

J is TRBJ1-1 and V is TRBV27; unclear D gene. In germline, CDR1 is MNHEY, CDR2 SMNVEV (reference sequence). Trimming removed 5 bases at V and 0 bases at J, with 16 bases between. This CDR3 comprises 16 residues. In DNA, the CDR3 is TGTGCCAGCAGTCCCCGACGGAACCTCATGAACACTGAAGCTTTCTTT. Translation: CASSPRRNLMNTEAFF.

This clonotype was found a few times. The chain uses TRBV5-6 and TRBJ2-7; unclear D gene. The J call is doubtful: the DNA matches TRBJ2-5 better. This CDR3 has 15 residues. Per germline, CDR1 SGHDT and CDR2 YYEEEE. The chain's CDR3 is CASSLIQSGLETQYF. The CDR3 DNA sequence: TGTGCCAGCAGCTTGATTCAATCGGGTCTGGAGACCCAGTACTTC.

The genes are TRBV7-9 and TRBJ2-7; TRBD1 aligns across 7 bases. V was pared by 4 bases and J by 3 bases, with 6 bases of the junction left unmatched. The CDR3 length is 14 residues. The germline V gene has CDR1 SEHNR and CDR2 FQNEAQ (reference sequence). CDR3 sequence reads: CASSYAGTVYEQYF. In nucleotides, the CDR3 is TGTGCCAGCAGCTACGCCGGGACAGTCTACGAGCAGTACTTC.

A few counts support this clonotype. The genes are TRBV29-1 and TRBJ1-2, with D uncertain. This CDR3 contains 10 residues. From germline, CDR1 is SQVTM and CDR2 ANQGSEA. Trimming took off 7 bases at V and 6 bases at J, with 9 bases between the two ends. CDR3 coding DNA: TGCAGCGCCGGTACCCATGGCTACACCTTC. Translation gives CSAGTHGYTF.

This clonotype was seen only once. The chain recombines TRBV5-1 with TRBJ2-5; D gene uncertain. V gave up 1 base and J gave up 5 bases, with 15 bases separating them. CDR1 and CDR2 from the germline V gene are SGHRS and YFSETQ. This CDR3 is 15 amino acids long. The CDR3 bases are TGCGCCAGCAGCTTGCCAAGTATCATCTTGGAGACCCAGTACTTC. It encodes CASSLPSIILETQYF.

The rearrangement joins TRBV21-1 to TRBJ2-5; the table's D call, TRBD1, has no DNA check behind it. TRBV21-1 counts as a pseudogene. CDR3 length equals 17 residues. The CDR3 sequence: CASSKGTGGQVWETQYF. The CDR3 nucleotides are TGTGCCAGCAGCAAAGGGACAGGGGGGCAGGTGTGGGAGACCCAGTACTTC.

Notes on this clonotype: One end of the junction varies from germline; a read error may be responsible. This chain links TRBV12-3 or TRBV12-4 with TRBJ1-5, with D possibly TRBD1 on 6 matching bases. This CDR3 comprises 16 residues. The CDR3: CASRVEQGGSNPPQHF. The CDR3 DNA is TGTGCCAGCAGGGTGGAACAGGGTGGAAGCAATCCGCCCCAGCATTTT.

This clonotype turned up a few times. The chain links TRBV5-5 to TRBJ1-6; possibly TRBD1 for D (5 bases). The CDR3 runs to 15 residues. V was shortened by 5 bases and J by 9 bases, with 18 bases between the two germline ends. Germline values: CDR1 SGHKS, CDR2 YYEKEE (reference sequence). Here the CDR3 reads CASSWGRDRGSPLHF. CDR3 sequence (DNA): TGTGCCAGCAGTTGGGGCCGGGACCGAGGTTCACCCCTCCACTTT. The full variable domain, rest sourced from reference TRBV5-5 and TRBJ1-6, is DAGVTQSPTHLIKTRGQQVTLRCSPISGHKSVSWYQQVLGQGPQFIFQYYEKEERGRGNFPDRFSARQFPNYSSELNVNALLLGDSALYLCASSWGRDRGSPLHFGNGTRLTVT.

The chain links TRBV5-4 to TRBJ2-5; D is unresolved. The germline V gene encodes CDR1 SGHNT and CDR2 YYREEE (reference sequence). Trimming pared 0 bases from V and 4 bases from J, leaving 10 bases between. This CDR3 is 14 amino acids long. The CDR3: CASSLGASGETQYF. The CDR3 nucleotides read TGTGCCAGCAGCTTGGGGGCATCGGGAGAGACCCAGTACTTC.

The V and J genes are TRBV4-1 and TRBJ1-1; D not resolved. The germline gives CDR1 MGHRA, CDR2 YSYEKL. V gave up 0 bases and J gave up 6 bases, with 8 bases separating them. The CDR3 loop spans 13 amino acids. This CDR3 is CASSQDPLAEAFF. The CDR3 coding sequence is TGCGCCAGCAGCCAAGACCCGCTCGCTGAAGCTTTCTTT.

This clonotype was observed a handful of times. This chain links TRBV6-5 with TRBJ1-5, with D unclear. Germline-derived CDR1 and CDR2 are MNHEY and SVGAGI. The CDR3 runs 13 residues. The V and J ends lost 5 bases and 4 bases respectively, with 9 bases between them. The CDR3 spells CASSHGRNQPQHF. The CDR3 DNA follows: TGTGCCAGCAGTCACGGCCGAAATCAGCCCCAGCATTTT.

Ten or more counts support this clonotype. This rearrangement joins TRBV5-1 to TRBJ2-3; TRBD2 matches at 8 bases. Germline V gene sequence: CDR1 SGHRS, CDR2 YFSETQ. J gave up 6 bases and V 1 base, and 10 bases lay outside the gene matches. The CDR3 has 16 residues. CDR3 protein: CASSLQSRGRPDTQYF. The CDR3 coding sequence is TGCGCCAGCAGCTTGCAGTCACGCGGGAGGCCCGATACGCAGTATTTT.

This clonotype has more than one count but fewer than ten. The CDR3 region is CATQAEAPSNYGYTF. The CDR3 region has the DNA TGTGCCACCCAAGCAGAGGCGCCCAGTAACTATGGCTACACCTTC. V usage is TRBV15 and J usage is TRBJ1-2, with D unclear. The CDR3 runs 15 residues. V lost 8 bases and J 1 base, leaving 17 bases between the germline ends. Germline CDR1 and CDR2: LNHNV and YYDKDF (reference sequence).

This clonotype appeared a few times. The chain recombines TRBV20-1 with TRBJ2-1; unclear D gene. Trimming left V 5 bases short and J 5 bases short, with 4 bases between. The CDR3 sequence is 10 residues long. CDR1 DFQATT and CDR2 SNEGSKA come from the germline V gene (reference sequence). In nucleotides, the CDR3 is TGCAGTGCTTCTAACAATGAGCAGTTCTTC. As protein: CSASNNEQFF.

This clonotype showed up just a few times. With a much larger clone just one base away, this may be a read error. The chain carries TRBV4-2 and TRBJ2-5; D is ambiguous. The germline CDR1 and CDR2 sequences are LGHNA and YNFKEQ. The CDR3 length is 16 residues. The CDR3 coding sequence is TGTGCCAGGAGCCAAGACCCTACACGTCCTCAAGAGACCCAGTACTTC. Amino acid sequence: CARSQDPTRPQETQYF.

This chain uses TRBV6-1 with TRBJ2-4; D possibly corresponds to TRBD1 (5 bases). V was trimmed by 6 bases and J by 0 bases, leaving 9 bases between them. The CDR3 runs to 14 residues. In germline, CDR1 is MNHNS, CDR2 SASEGT. The CDR3 reads CASRVQGAKNIQYF. The CDR3 DNA is TGTGCCAGCAGGGTTCAGGGAGCCAAAAACATTCAGTACTTC.

This clonotype was seen a few times. The chain couples TRBV24-1 to TRBJ2-5, with TRBD2 matching over 11 bases. The J call may not be correct, given that the DNA end is closer to TRBJ2-1. Germline V gives CDR1 KGHDR, CDR2 SFDVKD. This CDR3 is 16 amino acids long. Here the CDR3 DNA reads TGTGCCACCAGTGATGAGTTAGCGGGAGGGCCAGGAGAGCAGTTCTTC. Translated: CATSDELAGGPGEQFF.

Ten or more counts support this clonotype. This chain uses TRBV2 with TRBJ2-5, with D uncertain. V was shortened by 8 bases and J by 5 bases, with 9 bases between the two germline ends. There are 11 residues in the CDR3. Per germline, CDR1 SNHLY and CDR2 FYNNEI. The CDR3 DNA reads as TGTGCCAGCCGACGAGGCGAGACCCAGTACTTC. It specifies CASRRGETQYF.

This clonotype was seen a handful of times. The CDR3 is CASSFSPGRNEQFF. The CDR3 coding sequence is TGTGCCAGCAGCTTCAGCCCGGGGAGGAATGAGCAGTTCTTC. The chain recombines TRBV7-2 with TRBJ2-1, with D maybe TRBD2 (6 bases). CDR3 length equals 14 residues. The ends were cut back, 3 bases at V and 7 bases at J, with 13 bases in the middle. Germline loops: CDR1 SGHTA, CDR2 FQGNSA.

This chain uses TRBV6-6 with TRBJ1-6; tentatively, D is TRBD1 (6 bases). CDR3 length: 13 amino acids. Trimming removed 4 bases from V and 8 bases from J, with 9 bases in between. Germline CDR1 and CDR2: MNHNY and SVGAGI (reference sequence). The CDR3 spells CASSFNRDSPLHF. For the CDR3, the DNA is TGTGCCAGCAGTTTCAACAGGGATTCACCCCTCCACTTT.

Notes on this clonotype: The junction differs from germline at one of its ends, possibly a read error. The gene calls are TRBV24-1 and TRBJ2-1; the D is unclear. This CDR3 has 11 residues. The germline V gene encodes CDR1 KGHDR and CDR2 SFDVKD. For the CDR3, the DNA is TGTGCCACCAGTGTTTTGAGTGAGCAGTTCTTC. This gives the protein CATSVLSEQFF.

The chain joins TRBV6-2 or TRBV6-3 to TRBJ1-5; no definite D call. V was trimmed by 5 bases and J by 4 bases, leaving 12 bases between them. The germline CDR1 and CDR2 sequences are MNHEY and SVGEGT. The CDR3 extends over 14 amino acids. The CDR3 loop is CASSRRDGNQPQHF. In DNA form, the CDR3 reads TGTGCCAGCAGTCGCCGAGATGGGAATCAGCCCCAGCATTTT.

Many counts were recorded for this clonotype. The chain employs TRBV28 and TRBJ1-2; tentative D call: TRBD1 (5 bases). Deletions cut 3 bases from V and 7 bases from J, with 12 bases between. The CDR3 consists of 13 residues. Germline loops: CDR1 MDHEN, CDR2 SYDVKM. This CDR3 is CASSLGGERGYTF. The CDR3 nucleotides read TGTGCCAGCAGTTTGGGGGGGGAGCGTGGCTACACCTTC.

V usage is TRBV20-1 and J usage is TRBJ1-1, with D maybe TRBD1 (5 bases). The germline gives CDR1 DFQATT, CDR2 SNEGSKA (reference sequence). CDR3 length equals 13 residues. Trimming removed 6 bases from V and 1 base from J, with 12 bases in between. CDR3 in DNA: TGCAGTGCAATAATCACAGGGAACACTGAAGCTTTCTTT. It codes for CSAIITGNTEAFF.

This clonotype was detected a few times. A much larger clone lies one base from this, so it may be a read error. This chain links TRBV20-1 with TRBJ2-5; a weak D match, TRBD2 (5 bases). The J call is uncertain, as TRBJ2-1 better fits the DNA end. CDR3 length: 13 residues. CDR1 is DFQATT and CDR2 is SNEGSKA in the germline V gene (reference sequence). The CDR3 sequence is CGARDPWTGEQFF. The CDR3, as DNA: TGCGGTGCTAGAGACCCTTGGACTGGGGAGCAGTTCTTC.

The chain combines TRBV11-2 with TRBJ2-7; 10 nucleotides agree with TRBD2. The CDR3 has 15 amino acids. Germline CDR1 reads SGHAT; CDR2 reads FQNNGV. The trim removed 5 bases at V and 2 bases at J, leaving 6 bases unmatched. The CDR3 nucleotides are TGTGCCAGCAGCCCCAGGACTAGCGGACCCTACGAGCAGTACTTC. It yields the protein CASSPRTSGPYEQYF.

There are a few counts of this clonotype. The genes are TRBV28 and TRBJ2-1; 11 bases match TRBD2. The J call may be in error: the DNA end matches TRBJ2-7 better. This CDR3 is built from 17 residues. The germline gives CDR1 MDHEN, CDR2 SYDVKM. CDR3 sequence: CASSSLPTSGSRYEQYF. DNA for the CDR3: TGTGCCAGCAGCTCCCTCCCCACTAGCGGGAGTAGGTACGAGCAGTACTTC.

This clonotype was seen a single time. The gene calls are TRBV6-5 and TRBJ2-1; a weak D match, TRBD2 (6 bases). The assigned J gene may be wrong: the sequence end matches TRBJ2-7 better. Germline V lookup: CDR1 MNHEY, CDR2 SVGAGI. CDR3 length equals 15 residues. DNA for the CDR3: TGTGCCAGCAGTTATTCGAGTAGCGGTTCCTACGAGCAGTACTTC. Protein: CASSYSSSGSYEQYF.

The rearrangement links TRBV6-2 or TRBV6-3 to TRBJ2-5, with 9 nucleotides matching TRBD2. This CDR3 region has 18 residues. Germline assignment: CDR1 MNHEY and CDR2 SVGEGT. Trimming took 7 bases from V and 6 from J; bases not matched to a gene: 21. The CDR3 DNA is TGTGCCAGCACCAAAAGACGGACTAGCGATAGGTGGGGAAAGACCCAGTACTTC. It specifies CASTKRRTSDRWGKTQYF.

This clonotype was found a few times. The rearrangement links TRBV12-3 or TRBV12-4 to TRBJ2-5; no clear D. The J call may be incorrect, as the DNA end agrees better with TRBJ2-1. This CDR3 has 11 amino acids. CDR3 in DNA: TGTGCCATCCTCGGGCTAGAGACCCAGTTCTTC. Its protein is CAILGLETQFF.